This T cell receptor beta chain was identified in a study of Ad26.COV2.S vaccination and SARS-CoV-2 variants. TCRdb's copy holds only in-frame clones and misses some; the assay was immunoSEQ multiplex PCR. The profile covers 330,000 or so clones, with about 90% appearing a single time and 5.5% taken by the ten largest. Deletions cut 1 base from V and 4 bases from J, with 10 bases between. CDR1 and CDR2 from the germline V gene are SGHTA and FQGNSA. The length of the CDR3 is 15 residues. As for treatment: 19 received Ad26.COV2.S at low or high dose, single or two shots; a few received placebo; per-sample allocation not given. Material that was analyzed had been drawn on day 63 after the first vaccine or placebo injection.

The TCR comes from a person between 18 and 65 years old who received the Ad26.COV2.S COVID-19 vaccine or a placebo. This specimen was peripheral blood, taken in a trial of Ad26.COV2.S vaccine versus placebo. The chain joins TRBV7-2 to TRBJ1-4; no firm D call. The DNA of the CDR3 is TGTGCCAGCAGCTTAGGTGGGATCATTAATGAAAAACTGTTTTTT. Residues: CASSLGGIINEKLFF.